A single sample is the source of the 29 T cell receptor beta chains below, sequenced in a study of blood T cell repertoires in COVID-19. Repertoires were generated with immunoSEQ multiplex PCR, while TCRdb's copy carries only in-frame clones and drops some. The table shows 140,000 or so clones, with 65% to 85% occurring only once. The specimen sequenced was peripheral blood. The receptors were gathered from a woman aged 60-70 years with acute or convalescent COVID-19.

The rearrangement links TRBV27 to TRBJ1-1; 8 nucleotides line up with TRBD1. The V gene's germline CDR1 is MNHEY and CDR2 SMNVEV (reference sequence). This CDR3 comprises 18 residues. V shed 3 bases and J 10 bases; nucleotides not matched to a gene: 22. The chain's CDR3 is CASSFLNFRAGGVYGAFF. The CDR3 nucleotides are TGTGCCAGCAGTTTTCTCAATTTTCGGGCAGGGGGCGTCTATGGAGCTTTCTTT.

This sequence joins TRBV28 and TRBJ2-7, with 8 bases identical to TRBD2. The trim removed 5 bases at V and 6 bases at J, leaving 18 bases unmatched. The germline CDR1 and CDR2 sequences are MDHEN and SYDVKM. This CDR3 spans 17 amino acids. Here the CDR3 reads CASSPNGGTSNPSEQYF. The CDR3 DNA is TGTGCCAGCAGTCCCAACGGCGGGACTAGTAATCCTAGCGAGCAGTACTTC.

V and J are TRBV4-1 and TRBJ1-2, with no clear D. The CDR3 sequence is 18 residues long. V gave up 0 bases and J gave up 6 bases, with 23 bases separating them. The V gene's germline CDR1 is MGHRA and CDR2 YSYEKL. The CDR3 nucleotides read TGCGCCAGCAGCCAAGATGAGGGCAGCAGCCGTTTCGCGGATGGCTACACCTTC. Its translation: CASSQDEGSSRFADGYTF.

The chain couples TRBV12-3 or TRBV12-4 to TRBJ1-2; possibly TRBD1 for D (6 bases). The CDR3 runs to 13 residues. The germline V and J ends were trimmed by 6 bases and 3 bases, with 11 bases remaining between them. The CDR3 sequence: CASSVQGYYGYTF. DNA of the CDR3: TGTGCCAGCAGCGTACAGGGTTACTATGGCTACACCTTC.

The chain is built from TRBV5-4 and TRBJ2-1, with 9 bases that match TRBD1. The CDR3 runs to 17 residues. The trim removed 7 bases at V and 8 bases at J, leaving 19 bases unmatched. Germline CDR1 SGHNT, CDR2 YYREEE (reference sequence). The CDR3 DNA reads TGTGCCAGCGTTCCCAAACCGGGACAGGGAGTTTCGGATGAGCAGTTCTTC. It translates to CASVPKPGQGVSDEQFF.

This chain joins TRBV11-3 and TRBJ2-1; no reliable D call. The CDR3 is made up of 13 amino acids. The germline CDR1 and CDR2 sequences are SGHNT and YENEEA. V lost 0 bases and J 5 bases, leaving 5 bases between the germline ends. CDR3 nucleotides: TGTGCCAGCAGCTTAGATCTAGACAATGAGCAGTTCTTC. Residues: CASSLDLDNEQFF.

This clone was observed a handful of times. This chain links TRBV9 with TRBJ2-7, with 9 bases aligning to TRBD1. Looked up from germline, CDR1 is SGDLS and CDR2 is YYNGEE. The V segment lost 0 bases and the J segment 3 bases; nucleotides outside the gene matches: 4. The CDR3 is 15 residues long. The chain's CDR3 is CASSVDGTGLYEQYF. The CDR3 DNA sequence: TGTGCCAGCAGCGTAGACGGGACAGGGCTCTACGAGCAGTACTTC.

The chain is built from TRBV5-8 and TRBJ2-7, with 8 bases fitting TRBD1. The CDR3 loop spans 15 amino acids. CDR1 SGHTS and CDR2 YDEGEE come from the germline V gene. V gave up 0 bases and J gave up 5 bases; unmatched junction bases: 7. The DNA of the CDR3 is TGTGCCAGCAGCTTGGGTGGACAGGGATCGAACGAGCAGTACTTC. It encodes CASSLGGQGSNEQYF.

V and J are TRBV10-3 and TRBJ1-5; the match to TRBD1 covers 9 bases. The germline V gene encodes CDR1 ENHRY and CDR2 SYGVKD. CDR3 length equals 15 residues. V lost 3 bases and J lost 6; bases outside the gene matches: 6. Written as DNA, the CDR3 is TGTGCCATCAGTGACTTGGACAGGGGTGTTCAGCCCCAGCATTTT. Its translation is CAISDLDRGVQPQHF.

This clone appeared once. Here the CDR3 reads CASSKGAPGGAFRTEAFF. The CDR3 DNA sequence: TGTGCCAGCAGCAAAGGGGCACCAGGGGGCGCTTTCAGGACTGAAGCTTTCTTT. The chain is built from TRBV3-1 (or the pseudogene TRBV3-2) and TRBJ1-1; 8 bases agree with TRBD1. This CDR3 contains 18 residues. The germline V gene encodes CDR1 LGHDT and CDR2 YNNKEL (reference sequence). Germline trimming cut 5 bases from V and 5 bases from J; bases unmatched to any gene: 19.

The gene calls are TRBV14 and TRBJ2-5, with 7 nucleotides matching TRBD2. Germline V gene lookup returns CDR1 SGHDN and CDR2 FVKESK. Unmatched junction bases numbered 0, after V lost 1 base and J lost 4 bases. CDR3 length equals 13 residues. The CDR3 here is CASSQAGGETQYF. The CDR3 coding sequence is TGTGCCAGCAGCCAAGCGGGAGGAGAGACCCAGTACTTC.

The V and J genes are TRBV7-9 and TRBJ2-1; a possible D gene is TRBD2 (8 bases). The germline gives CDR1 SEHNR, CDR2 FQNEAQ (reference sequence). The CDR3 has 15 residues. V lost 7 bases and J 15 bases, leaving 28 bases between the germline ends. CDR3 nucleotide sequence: TGTGCCAGCAAGACAGGGAGAGTGGAGCGGGAGTCGTGGTTCTTC. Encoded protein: CASKTGRVERESWFF.

This CDR3 is CASSVSGTQFF. As DNA, the CDR3 is TGTGCCAGCAGTGTTAGCGGAACGCAGTTCTTC. The rearrangement links TRBV2 to TRBJ2-1; the D gene is possibly TRBD2 (6 bases). Germline loops: CDR1 SNHLY, CDR2 FYNNEI. The germline V and J ends were trimmed by 4 bases and 12 bases, with 10 bases remaining between them. This CDR3 contains 11 residues. Together with reference TRBV2 and TRBJ2-1, the CDR3 gives the full variable domain: EPEVTQTPSHQVTQMGQEVILRCVPISNHLYFYWYRQILGQKVEFLVSFYNNEISEKSEIFDDQFSVERPDGSNFTLKIRSTKLEDSAMYFCASSVSGTQFFGPGTRLTVL.

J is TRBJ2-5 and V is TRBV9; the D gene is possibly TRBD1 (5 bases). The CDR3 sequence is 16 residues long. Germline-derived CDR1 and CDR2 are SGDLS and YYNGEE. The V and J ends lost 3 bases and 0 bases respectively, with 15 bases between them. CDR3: CASSDGVEGDQETQYF. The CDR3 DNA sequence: TGTGCCAGCAGCGACGGAGTCGAAGGGGACCAAGAGACCCAGTACTTC.

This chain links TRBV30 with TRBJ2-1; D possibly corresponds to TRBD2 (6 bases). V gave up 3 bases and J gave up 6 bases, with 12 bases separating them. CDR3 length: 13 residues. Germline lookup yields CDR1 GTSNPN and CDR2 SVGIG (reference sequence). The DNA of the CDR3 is TGTGCCTGGAGCGGGAGACTGGCCAATGAGCAGTTCTTC. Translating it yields CAWSGRLANEQFF.

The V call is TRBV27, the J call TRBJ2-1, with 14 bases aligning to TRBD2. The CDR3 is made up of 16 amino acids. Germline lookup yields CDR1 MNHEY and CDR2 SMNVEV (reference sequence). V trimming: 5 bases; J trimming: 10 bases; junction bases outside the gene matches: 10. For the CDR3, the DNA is TGTGCCAGCAGTCCCCGACTAGCGGGAGGGCCACAGGAGCAGTTCTTC. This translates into CASSPRLAGGPQEQFF.

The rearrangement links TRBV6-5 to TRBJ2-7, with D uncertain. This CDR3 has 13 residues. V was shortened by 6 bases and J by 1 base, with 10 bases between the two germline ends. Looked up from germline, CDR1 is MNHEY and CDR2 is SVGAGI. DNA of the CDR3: TGTGCCAGCAGCGCGTACCTTTCCTACGAGCAGTACTTC. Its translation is CASSAYLSYEQYF.

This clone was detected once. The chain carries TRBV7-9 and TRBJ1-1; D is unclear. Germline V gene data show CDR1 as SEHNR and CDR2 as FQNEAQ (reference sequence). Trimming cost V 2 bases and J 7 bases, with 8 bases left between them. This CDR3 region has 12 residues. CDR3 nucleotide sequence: TGTGCCAGCAGCTTAAGAGCGGGTGAAGCTTTCTTT. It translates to CASSLRAGEAFF. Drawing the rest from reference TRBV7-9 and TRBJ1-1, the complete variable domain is DTGVSQNPRHKITKRGQNVTFRCDPISEHNRLYWYRQTLGQGPEFLTYFQNEAQLEKSRLLSDRFSAERPKGSFSTLEIQRTEQGDSAMYLCASSLRAGEAFFGQGTRLTVV.

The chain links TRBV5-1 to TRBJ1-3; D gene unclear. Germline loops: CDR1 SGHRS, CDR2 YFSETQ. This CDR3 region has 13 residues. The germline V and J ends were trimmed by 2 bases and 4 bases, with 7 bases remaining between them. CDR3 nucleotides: TGCGCCAGCAGCTTTAACACAGGAAACACCATATATTTT. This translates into CASSFNTGNTIYF.

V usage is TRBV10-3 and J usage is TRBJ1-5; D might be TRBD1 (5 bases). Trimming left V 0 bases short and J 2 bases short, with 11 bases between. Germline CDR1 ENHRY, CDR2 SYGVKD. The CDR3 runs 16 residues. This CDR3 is CAISESIFRGNQPQHF. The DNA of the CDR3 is TGTGCCATCAGTGAGTCGATTTTCAGGGGCAATCAGCCCCAGCATTTT.

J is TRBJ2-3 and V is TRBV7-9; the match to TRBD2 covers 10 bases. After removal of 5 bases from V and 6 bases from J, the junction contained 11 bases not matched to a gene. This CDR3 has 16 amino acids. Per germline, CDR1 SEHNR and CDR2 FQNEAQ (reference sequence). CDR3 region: CASSTRLAGVLDTQYF. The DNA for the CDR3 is TGTGCCAGCAGCACTCGTCTAGCGGGAGTCCTCGATACGCAGTATTTT.

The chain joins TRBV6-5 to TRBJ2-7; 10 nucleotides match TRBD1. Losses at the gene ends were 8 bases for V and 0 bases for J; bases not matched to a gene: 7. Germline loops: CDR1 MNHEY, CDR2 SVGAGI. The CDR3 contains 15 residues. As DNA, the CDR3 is TGTGCCAGCCGACCTGGACAGGGGGTCTCCTACGAGCAGTACTTC. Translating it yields CASRPGQGVSYEQYF.

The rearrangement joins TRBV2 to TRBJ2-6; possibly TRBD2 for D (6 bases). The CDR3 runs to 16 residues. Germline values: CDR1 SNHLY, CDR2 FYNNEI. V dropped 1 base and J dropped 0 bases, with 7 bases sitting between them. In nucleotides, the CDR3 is TGTGCCAGCAGTGAAGGGAGGGGCTCTGGGGCCAACGTCCTGACTTTC. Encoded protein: CASSEGRGSGANVLTF.

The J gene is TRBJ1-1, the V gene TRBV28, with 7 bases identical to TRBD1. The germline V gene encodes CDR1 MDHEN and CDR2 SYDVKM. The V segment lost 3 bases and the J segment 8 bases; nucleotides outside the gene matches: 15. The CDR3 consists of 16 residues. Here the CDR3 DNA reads TGTGCCAGCAGTTTGAGTAGGGGGCAGGGGATTTCCGAAGCTTTCTTT. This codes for CASSLSRGQGISEAFF.

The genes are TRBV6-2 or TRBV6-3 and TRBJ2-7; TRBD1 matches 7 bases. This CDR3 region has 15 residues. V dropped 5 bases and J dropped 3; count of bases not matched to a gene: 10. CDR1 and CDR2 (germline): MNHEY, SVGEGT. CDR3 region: CASSDRDRGFYEQYF. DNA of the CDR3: TGTGCCAGCAGTGACCGGGACAGAGGATTCTACGAGCAGTACTTC.

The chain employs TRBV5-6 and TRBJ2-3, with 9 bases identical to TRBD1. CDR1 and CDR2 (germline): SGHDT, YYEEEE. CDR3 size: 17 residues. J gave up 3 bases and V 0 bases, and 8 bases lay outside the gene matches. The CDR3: CASSLAGHRGPTDTQYF. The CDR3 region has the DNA TGTGCCAGCAGCTTGGCTGGTCACAGGGGGCCGACAGATACGCAGTATTTT. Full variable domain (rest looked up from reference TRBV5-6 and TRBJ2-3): DAGVTQSPTHLIKTRGQQVTLRCSPKSGHDTVSWYQQALGQGPQFIFQYYEEEERQRGNFPDRFSGHQFPNYSSELNVNALLLGDSALYLCASSLAGHRGPTDTQYFGPGTRLTVL.

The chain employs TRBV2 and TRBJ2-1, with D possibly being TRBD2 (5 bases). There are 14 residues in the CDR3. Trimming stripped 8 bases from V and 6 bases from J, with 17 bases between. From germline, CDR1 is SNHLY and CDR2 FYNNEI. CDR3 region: CASRRSPNRNEQFF. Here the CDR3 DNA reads TGTGCCAGCCGGAGGAGCCCGAACCGCAATGAGCAGTTCTTC.

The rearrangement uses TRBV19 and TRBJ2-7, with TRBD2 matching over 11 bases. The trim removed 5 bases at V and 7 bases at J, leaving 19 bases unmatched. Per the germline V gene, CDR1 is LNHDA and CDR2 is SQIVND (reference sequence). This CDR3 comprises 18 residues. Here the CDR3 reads CASSGRLAGWSPDVEQYF. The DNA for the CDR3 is TGTGCCAGTAGTGGCCGACTAGCGGGATGGAGCCCCGACGTAGAGCAGTACTTC.

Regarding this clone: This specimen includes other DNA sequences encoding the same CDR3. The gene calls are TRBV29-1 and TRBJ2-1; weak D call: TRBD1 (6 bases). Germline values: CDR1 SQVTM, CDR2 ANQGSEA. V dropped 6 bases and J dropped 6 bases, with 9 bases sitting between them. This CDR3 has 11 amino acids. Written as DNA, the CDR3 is TGCAGCGTGGACAGAGTCAATGAGCAGTTCTTC. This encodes CSVDRVNEQFF.